This T cell receptor beta chain derives from a study of T-cell reconstitution after alpha-beta-depleted transplantation in children. CDR3 length equals 14 residues. V was pared by 7 bases and J by 4 bases, with 17 bases between. Germline CDR1 and CDR2: MNHNS and SASEGT. Preparation of the TCRbeta library involved a method that used unique molecular identifiers. TCRdb re-analysed the PCR reads in MiXCR, keeping a single row per CDR3 protein. The profile covers some 500,000 distinct CDR3 sequences, with approximately 32% appearing a single time and around 2.5% taken by the ten largest. The TCR sequence derives from a human donor who donated a stem cell graft to a child with aplastic anemia. The genes are TRBV6-1 and TRBJ2-7, with D possibly TRBD1 on 6 matching bases. The sequenced sample was PBMCs from the stem cell graft donor, obtained from the stem cell graft. This chain's CDR3 is CASTTGTQDYEQYF. CDR3 nucleotide sequence: TGTGCCAGCACCACCGGGACACAGGATTACGAGCAGTACTTC.